The present T cell receptor beta chain was sequenced within a study of cytomegalovirus exposure and HLA in healthy donors. Findings of the study overall: Most likely, a cluster of highly shared sequence variants arose as a sequencing artifact.

V was pared by 4 bases and J by 2 bases, with 2 bases of the junction left unmatched. This CDR3 contains 15 residues. Per germline, CDR1 SGHVS and CDR2 FQNEAQ. PCR amplification relied on 60 Vbeta primers (plus 13 Jbeta primers). The method was immunoSEQ multiplex PCR; TCRdb's version includes in-frame clones alone and lacks a portion of them. The table shows around 200,000 clones, with roughly 85% occurring only once. Concerning this clone: The antigen is unknown.

Sequenced input: PBMCs. The receptor was derived from a woman in her 30s in good health and CMV-seropositive. The chain has TRBV7-8 and TRBJ2-3; the match to TRBD2 covers 11 bases. The chain's CDR3 is CASSSSGGSTDTQYF. CDR3 in DNA: TGTGCCAGCAGCTCTAGCGGGGGGTCCACAGATACGCAGTATTTT.